Reported below is one T cell receptor (beta chain). The CDR3 totals 15 residues. The V gene lost 2 bases and the J gene lost 0 bases, with 8 bases spanning the gap. The germline V gene has CDR1 MNHEY and CDR2 SMNVEV (reference sequence). This specimen belongs to a study of blood T cell repertoires in COVID-19. Per the original methods: Reference gene primer amplification in the assay estimated nucleated cell counts. Profiling relied on immunoSEQ multiplex PCR, and the TCRdb table lists in-frame clones only, not all of them. V and J calls and clone size are as listed in that table; D and trimming were resolved from the DNA. Of about 260,000 clones detected, roughly 79% appear once; the ten largest clones hold 1.5% to 2%.

The sequenced sample was peripheral blood. This TCR came from a woman older than 75 with acute or convalescent COVID-19. This chain links TRBV27 with TRBJ1-3; no clear D gene. This CDR3 is CASSLRRSSGNTIYF. The CDR3 nucleotides read TGTGCCAGCAGTTTACGGCGGAGCTCTGGAAACACCATATATTTT.